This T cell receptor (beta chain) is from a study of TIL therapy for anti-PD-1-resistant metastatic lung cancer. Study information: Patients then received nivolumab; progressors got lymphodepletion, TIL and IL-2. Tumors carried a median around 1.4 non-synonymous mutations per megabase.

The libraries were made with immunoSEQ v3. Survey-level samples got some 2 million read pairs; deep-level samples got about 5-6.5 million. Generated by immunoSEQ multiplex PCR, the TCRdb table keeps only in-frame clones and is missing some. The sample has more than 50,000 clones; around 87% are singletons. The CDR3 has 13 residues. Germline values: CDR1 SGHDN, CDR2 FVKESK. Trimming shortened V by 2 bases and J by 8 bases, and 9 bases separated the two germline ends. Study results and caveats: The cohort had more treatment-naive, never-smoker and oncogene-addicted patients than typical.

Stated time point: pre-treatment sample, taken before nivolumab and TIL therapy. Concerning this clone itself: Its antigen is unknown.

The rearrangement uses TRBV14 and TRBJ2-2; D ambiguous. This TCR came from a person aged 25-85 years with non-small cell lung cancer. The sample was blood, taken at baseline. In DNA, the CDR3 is TGTGCCAGCAGCCAAACCGGAATTGGGGAGCTGTTTTTT. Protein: CASSQTGIGELFF.